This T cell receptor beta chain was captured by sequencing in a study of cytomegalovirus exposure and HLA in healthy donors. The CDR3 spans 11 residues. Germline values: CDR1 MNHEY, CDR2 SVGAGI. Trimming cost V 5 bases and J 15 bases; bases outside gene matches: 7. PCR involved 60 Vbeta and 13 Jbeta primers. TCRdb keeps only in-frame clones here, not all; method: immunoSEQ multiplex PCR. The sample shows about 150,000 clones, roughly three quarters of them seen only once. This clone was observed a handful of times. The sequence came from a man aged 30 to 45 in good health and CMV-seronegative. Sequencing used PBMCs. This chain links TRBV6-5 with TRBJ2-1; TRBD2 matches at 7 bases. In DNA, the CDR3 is TGTGCCAGCAGTAAAGGACTAGTTTGGTTCTTC. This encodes CASSKGLVWFF.